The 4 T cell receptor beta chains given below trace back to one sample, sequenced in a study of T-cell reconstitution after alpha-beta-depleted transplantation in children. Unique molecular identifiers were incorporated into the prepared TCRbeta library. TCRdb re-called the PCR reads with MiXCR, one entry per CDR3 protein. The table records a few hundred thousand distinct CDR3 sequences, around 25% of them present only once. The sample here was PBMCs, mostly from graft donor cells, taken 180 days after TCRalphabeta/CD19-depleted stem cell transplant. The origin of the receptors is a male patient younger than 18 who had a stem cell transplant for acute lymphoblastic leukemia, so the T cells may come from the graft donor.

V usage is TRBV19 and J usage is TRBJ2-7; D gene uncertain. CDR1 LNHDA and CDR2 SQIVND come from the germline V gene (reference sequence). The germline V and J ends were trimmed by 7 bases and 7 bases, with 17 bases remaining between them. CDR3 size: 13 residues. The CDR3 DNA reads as TGTGCCAGTACCCCCGGGCGCGTCAAGGAGCAGTACTTC. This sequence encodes CASTPGRVKEQYF.

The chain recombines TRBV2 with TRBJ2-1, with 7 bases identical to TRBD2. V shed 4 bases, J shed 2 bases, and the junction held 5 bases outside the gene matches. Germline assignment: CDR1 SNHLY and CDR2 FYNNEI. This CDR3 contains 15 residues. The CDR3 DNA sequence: TGTGCCAGCAGTGCCCCGGGAGGACCCTACAATGAGCAGTTCTTC. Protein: CASSAPGGPYNEQFF.

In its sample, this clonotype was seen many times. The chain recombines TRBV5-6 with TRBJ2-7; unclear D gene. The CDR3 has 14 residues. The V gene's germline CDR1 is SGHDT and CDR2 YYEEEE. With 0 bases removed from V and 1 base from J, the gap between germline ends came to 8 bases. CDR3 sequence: CASSLDLVSYEQYF. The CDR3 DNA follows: TGTGCCAGCAGCTTGGATCTGGTTTCCTACGAGCAGTACTTC.

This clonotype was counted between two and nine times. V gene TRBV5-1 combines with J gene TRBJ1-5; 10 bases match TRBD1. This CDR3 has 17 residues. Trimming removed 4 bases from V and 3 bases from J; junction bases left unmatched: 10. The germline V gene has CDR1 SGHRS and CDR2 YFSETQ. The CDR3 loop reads CASSLRTGGSPNQPQHF. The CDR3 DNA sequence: TGCGCCAGCAGCCTCCGGACAGGGGGTTCTCCCAATCAGCCCCAGCATTTT.